This TCR beta chain was sequenced for a study of blood T cells in healthy people across ages. There were at least 5.5 micrograms of total RNA extracted from every sample. A sample-barcoded 5' primer and a J-beta primer mix were used in a second PCR of roughly 6 to 11 cycles. MiXCR, applied by TCRdb to the 5' RACE reads, yields one record per CDR3 protein. The sample consists of over a million distinct CDR3 sequences, 59% of them appearing once. Germline V gene sequence: CDR1 MNHNS, CDR2 SASEGT. V was trimmed by 5 bases and J by 3 bases, leaving 31 bases between them. CDR3 size: 20 residues. The source of this sequence is a man aged 18 to 29 in good health. Sequences were obtained from blood. The chain uses TRBV6-1 and TRBJ2-5, with D perhaps matching TRBD1 (6 bases). The CDR3, as DNA: TGTGCCAGCAGTCATCTACGGGCGAACCGGGACAACTTAATAGAAGAGACCCAGTACTTC. This translates into CASSHLRANRDNLIEETQYF.